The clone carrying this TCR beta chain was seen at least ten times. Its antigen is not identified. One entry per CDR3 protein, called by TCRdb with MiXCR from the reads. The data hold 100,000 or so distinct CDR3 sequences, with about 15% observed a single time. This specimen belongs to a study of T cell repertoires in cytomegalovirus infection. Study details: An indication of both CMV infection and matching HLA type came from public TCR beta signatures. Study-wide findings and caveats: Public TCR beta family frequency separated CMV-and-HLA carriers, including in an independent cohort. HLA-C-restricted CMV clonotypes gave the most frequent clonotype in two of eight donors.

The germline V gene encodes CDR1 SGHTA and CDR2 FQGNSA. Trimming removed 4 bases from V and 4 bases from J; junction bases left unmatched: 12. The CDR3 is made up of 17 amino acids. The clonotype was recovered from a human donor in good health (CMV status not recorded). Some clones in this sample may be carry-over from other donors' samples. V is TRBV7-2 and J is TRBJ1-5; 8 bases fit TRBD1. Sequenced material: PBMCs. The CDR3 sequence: CASSYNQGAIGNQPQHF. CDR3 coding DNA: TGTGCCAGCAGCTATAATCAGGGGGCTATAGGAAATCAGCCCCAGCATTTT.